The 3 T cell receptor beta chains below all came from one sample that was sequenced in a study of blood T cell repertoires in COVID-19. The method was immunoSEQ multiplex PCR; TCRdb's version includes in-frame clones alone and lacks a portion of them. Here the sample spans around 250,000 clones, approximately 90% being singletons. Specimen: PBMCs or T cells enriched from blood (not recorded which). The source of these receptors is a man between 40 and 49 years old who had been exposed to COVID-19.

The CDR3 nucleotides read TGCGCCAGCAGCTTACCGCGGGGGCCAACGGCTGTTCAGGGCTACACCTTC. It yields the protein CASSLPRGPTAVQGYTF. This sequence joins TRBV23-1 and TRBJ1-2, with D possibly being TRBD1 (6 bases). TRBV23-1 qualifies as an ORF whose function is uncertain. This CDR3 is built from 17 residues. Trimming took 6 bases from V and 8 from J, leaving 28 bases between them.

The chain recombines TRBV2 with TRBJ1-2; TRBD1 matches at 11 bases. From germline, CDR1 is SNHLY and CDR2 FYNNEI. V shed 7 bases and J 4 bases; nucleotides not matched to a gene: 17. The CDR3 has 18 amino acids. CDR3 amino acids: CASNERIGTGGSSYGYTF. CDR3 in DNA: TGTGCCAGCAACGAACGTATAGGGACAGGGGGTTCATCCTATGGCTACACCTTC.

The V call is TRBV12-5, the J call TRBJ2-1, with 9 bases matching TRBD2. Germline V gene lookup returns CDR1 LGHNT and CDR2 FRNRAP. V was pared by 0 bases and J by 2 bases, with 17 bases of the junction left unmatched. The CDR3 covers 21 residues. The chain's CDR3 is CASGLVLRSPVSGSAYNEQFF. The CDR3 region has the DNA TGTGCTAGTGGTTTGGTATTGCGCTCCCCGGTTAGCGGGAGTGCCTACAATGAGCAGTTCTTC.